Reported below is one T cell receptor beta chain. The data stem from a study of blood T cell repertoires in COVID-19. The CDR3 length is 17 residues. Germline CDR1 reads LGHDT; CDR2 reads YNNKEL (reference sequence). After removal of 0 bases from V and 0 bases from J, the junction contained 5 bases not matched to a gene. The repertoire was sequenced with immunoSEQ multiplex PCR; TCRdb's copy has only in-frame clones and lacks some. Of around 230,000 clones listed, 75% to 90% were seen once; the top ten hold around 2.2%. Sequencing was performed on peripheral blood. The gene calls are TRBV3-1 (or the pseudogene TRBV3-2) and TRBJ2-3, with 8 bases fitting TRBD1. The sequence was obtained from a man between 25 and 39 years old who had recovered from COVID-19. The DNA for the CDR3 is TGTGCCAGCAGCCAAGATACAGGGGGTACCAGCACAGATACGCAGTATTTT. Encoded protein: CASSQDTGGTSTDTQYF.